This T cell receptor beta chain was recovered during a study of OX40 agonist ivuxolimab in advanced cancers. The study, taken as a whole, reports: Among the lowest peripheral clonal expansion occurred in 0.1-3.0 mg/kg partial responders.

Concerning this clone: Its antigen is undetermined.

Trimming shortened V by 0 bases and J by 5 bases, and 2 bases separated the two germline ends. Germline V gene sequence: CDR1 DFQATT, CDR2 SNEGSKA (reference sequence). The CDR3 loop spans 10 amino acids. The protocol was immunoSEQ multiplex PCR, while the TCRdb copy is restricted to in-frame clones and leaves out a portion. Of over 25,000 clones in the sample, around 79% were seen once. The chain has TRBV20-1 and TRBJ2-7; D is unresolved. The source is an adult with an advanced solid tumor such as melanoma, head and neck, liver or kidney cancer. The sequenced sample was CD4+ or CD8+ T cells sorted from blood, obtained in a trial of the OX40 agonist ivuxolimab. CDR3 in amino acids: CSARENEQYF. The CDR3 DNA follows: TGCAGTGCTAGAGAGAACGAGCAGTACTTC.